This TCR beta chain was retrieved from a study of blood T cell repertoires in COVID-19. Study details: T cells, B-cell-depleted T cells, or PBMCs supplied cDNA or gDNA.

TCRdb's copy holds only in-frame clones and misses some; the assay was immunoSEQ multiplex PCR. The data contain 150,000 to 200,000 clones, 79% of them singletons. The clonotype was recovered from a woman in her fifties or sixties with COVID-19, enrolled during active disease. Sequenced sample: peripheral blood.

DNA of the CDR3: TGTGCCAGCAACGTGAGGGCAGGGGCCACTCAGCCCCAGCATTTT. This sequence encodes CASNVRAGATQPQHF. The rearrangement links TRBV28 to TRBJ1-5; D may be TRBD1 (6 bases). Germline lookup yields CDR1 MDHEN and CDR2 SYDVKM. The CDR3 extends over 15 amino acids. V was cut by 7 bases and J by 6 bases, with 19 bases left in between.